The rows below give T cell receptor beta chains drawn from one sample of a study of shared clonotypes between healthy human individuals. Some clones are missing from TCRdb's copy, which holds only in-frame ones; the method was immunoSEQ multiplex PCR. Of 660,000 or so clones listed, 90% to 97% are singletons. Specimen: naive CD8+ T cells sorted from blood. Receptors originate from a woman aged 30 to 39 in good health. Each CDR3 is given with its conserved first and last residue. D genes are given only for firm matches. The size of a clone is reported for some rows only, either as once, few or many, or as a class for expanded clones.

length	size	V	D	J	DNA	CDR3
14	-	TRBV28	TRBD2	TRBJ2-7	TGTGCCAGCAGTCAACTAGCGGGGGCCTACGAGCAGTACTTC	CASSQLAGAYEQYF
14	few	TRBV7-8	-	TRBJ1-1	TGTGCCAGCGGGAGGGTGGGGATGAACACTGAAGCTTTCTTT	CASGRVGMNTEAFF
15	-	TRBV27	TRBD2	TRBJ2-7	TGTGCCAGCAGTTTACTTAGCGGGTTCTCCAGCGAGCAGTACTTC	CASSLLSGFSSEQYF
15	-	TRBV9	TRBD2	TRBJ2-1	TGTGCCAGCAGCCTAGCGGGAAGTCGTCACAATGAGCAGTTCTTC	CASSLAGSRHNEQFF
14	-	TRBV19	-	TRBJ2-7	TGTGCCAGTTCCACTGGGGTAAGCTCCTACGAGCAGTACTTC	CASSTGVSSYEQYF
12	-	TRBV5-1	-	TRBJ1-1	TGCGCCAGCAGCACGAGAGGGTCTGAAGCTTTCTTT	CASSTRGSEAFF
15	-	TRBV28	TRBD2	TRBJ2-7	TGTGCCAGCAGTTCTAGCGGGAGGAGACGCGACGAGCAGTACTTC	CASSSSGRRRDEQYF
14	-	TRBV6-1	-	TRBJ1-1	TGTGCCAATCGGGCAGTACGGGGACACTCTGAAGCTTTCTTT	CANRAVRGHSEAFF
15	-	TRBV14	-	TRBJ2-2	TGTGCCAGCAGCCCACCACCAAACAGGCCCGGGGAGCTGTTTTTT	CASSPPPNRPGELFF
15	-	TRBV9	-	TRBJ2-1	TGTGCCAGCAGCGTAACGCCCGGGAGCTACAATGAGCAGTTCTTC	CASSVTPGSYNEQFF
17	once	TRBV28	TRBD2	TRBJ2-1	TGTGCCAGCAGTACAAAGCTAGCGGGAGGCTTCTACAATGAGCAGTTCTTC	CASSTKLAGGFYNEQFF
13	once	TRBV10-3	TRBD1	TRBJ1-1	TGTGCCATCAGTGCTGACAGGGAAACTGAAGCTTTCTTT	CAISADRETEAFF
15	-	TRBV7-9	-	TRBJ1-1	TGTGCCAGCAGCTTAGCGGGGGGGAGTATTACTGAAGCTTTCTTT	CASSLAGGSITEAFF
14	-	TRBV27	TRBD2	TRBJ2-7	TGTGCCAGCAAGGTGACTAGCGGGAGCCACGAGCAGTACTTC	CASKVTSGSHEQYF
16	-	TRBV7-8	TRBD2	TRBJ2-1	TGTGCCAGCAGCGCTACCCTAGCGGGAGTCTCCAATGAGCAGTTCTTC	CASSATLAGVSNEQFF
17	-	TRBV28	TRBD1	TRBJ1-1	TGTGCCAGCAGTTTCCCTCTCGGGCAGGGGGTGAACACTGAAGCTTTCTTT	CASSFPLGQGVNTEAFF
13	-	TRBV27	-	TRBJ2-7	TGTGCCAGCAGTACTTCCTCCTCCTACGAGCAGTACTTC	CASSTSSSYEQYF
13	-	TRBV25-1	TRBD2	TRBJ2-5	TGTGCCAGCAGTATGGGGGGGAGCGAGACCCAGTACTTC	CASSMGGSETQYF
12	-	TRBV27	-	TRBJ2-7	TGTGCCAGCAGTAGCAGGGTTCACGAGCAGTACTTC	CASSSRVHEQYF
13	-	TRBV2	-	TRBJ2-7	TGTGCCAGCAGATGGGGGAGCTCCTACGAGCAGTACTTC	CASRWGSSYEQYF
17	-	TRBV13	-	TRBJ2-3	TGTGCCAGCTTGTACAGGGTCGGGCGGGAGCCCATTCTTACGCAGTATTTT	CASLYRVGREPILTQYF
21	-	TRBV21-1	-	TRBJ2-2	TGTGCCAGCAGCAAAGGAGGGGGTGGGAGGAACCAAAGACCGAACACCGGGGAGCTGTTTTTT	CASSKGGGGRNQRPNTGELFF
13	-	TRBV5-1	-	TRBJ2-7	TGCGCCAGCACCCCGGAAGGAGGTTACGAGCAGTACTTC	CASTPEGGYEQYF
16	-	TRBV28	TRBD2	TRBJ2-5	TGTGCCAGCAGTTTAATTGGACTAGCGGAGGTTCAGACCCAGTACTTC	CASSLIGLAEVQTQYF
14	-	TRBV13	TRBD2	TRBJ2-7	TGTGCCAGCAGGTCGACTAGCGGATCCTACGAGCAGTACTTC	CASRSTSGSYEQYF
15	-	TRBV7-8	-	TRBJ1-1	TGTGCCTCGAGGGAAGGTAGGATCATGAACACTGAAGCTTTCTTT	CASREGRIMNTEAFF
18	-	TRBV19	TRBD1	TRBJ2-7	TGTGCCAGTAGTATAGGCCCTCCTACAGGGGCAAACTCCTACGAGCAGTACTTC	CASSIGPPTGANSYEQYF
15	-	TRBV27	TRBD2	TRBJ2-3	TGTGCCAGCACTTGGACTAGCGCGAGCACAGATACGCAGTATTTT	CASTWTSASTDTQYF
16	-	TRBV28	-	TRBJ2-3	TGTGCCAGCAGTTTTTTAGCGGAGACTAGCACAGATACGCAGTATTTT	CASSFLAETSTDTQYF
15	-	TRBV27	TRBD2	TRBJ2-1	TGTGCCAGCAGTTCACTAGCGGGAGGTATGGCTGAGCAGTTCTTC	CASSSLAGGMAEQFF
17	-	TRBV7-9	-	TRBJ2-1	TGTGCCAGCAGCCAAGCCCCTCCGACTCTCTCCTACAATGAGCAGTTCTTC	CASSQAPPTLSYNEQFF
11	-	TRBV7-2	-	TRBJ2-2	TGTGCCAGTTCAGCCGCCGGGGAGCTGTTTTTT	CASSAAGELFF
16	-	TRBV11-2	TRBD2	TRBJ2-7	TGTGCCAGCAGCTTAGAGAGTTTTAGCGGGAGGAACGAGCAGTACTTC	CASSLESFSGRNEQYF
16	-	TRBV19	-	TRBJ1-1	TGTGCCAGTACTATCGGGGAGGGCAACATGAACACTGAAGCTTTCTTT	CASTIGEGNMNTEAFF
14	-	TRBV4-1	-	TRBJ2-7	TGCGCCAGCAGCCAAGTCGGGGAAGTGTACGAGCAGTACTTC	CASSQVGEVYEQYF
15	-	TRBV28	-	TRBJ2-1	TGTGCCAGCAGTTTACTGGGAGGCTCCTACAATGAGCAGTTCTTC	CASSLLGGSYNEQFF
14	-	TRBV15	-	TRBJ2-5	TGTGCCACCAGCAGAGAGATTAGCCAAGAGACCCAGTACTTC	CATSREISQETQYF
16	-	TRBV7-8	-	TRBJ2-1	TGTGCCAGCAGCTTAGCATGGGGGGTGTCCTACAATGAGCAGTTCTTC	CASSLAWGVSYNEQFF
13	-	TRBV7-9	TRBD1	TRBJ1-1	TGTGCCAGCAGTCACAGGGGCGGGACTGAAGCTTTCTTT	CASSHRGGTEAFF
15	-	TRBV28	TRBD1	TRBJ2-3	TGTGCCAGCAGACCCTTACAGGGGGCCGCAGATACGCAGTATTTT	CASRPLQGAADTQYF
14	-	TRBV19	-	TRBJ2-7	TGTGCCAGTAGTCCAGGGGCCCAATCCTACGAGCAGTACTTC	CASSPGAQSYEQYF
15	-	TRBV19	TRBD2	TRBJ2-3	TGTGCCAGTAGTATCATCGGGAGGAACACAGATACGCAGTATTTT	CASSIIGRNTDTQYF
13	-	TRBV7-9	-	TRBJ2-7	TGTGCCAGCAGACCTAGGGACGCCTACGAGCAGTACTTC	CASRPRDAYEQYF
16	-	TRBV28	-	TRBJ1-2	TGTGCCAGCAGTTTACCCCCCCGCTTGGAGGGGAATGGCTACACCTTC	CASSLPPRLEGNGYTF
12	-	TRBV7-9	-	TRBJ2-7	TGTGCCACGGGACTTCATAGGTACGAGCAGTACTTC	CATGLHRYEQYF
15	-	TRBV19	-	TRBJ2-1	TGTGCCAGCAGATGGGGACCAGGGTTCTACAATGAGCAGTTCTTC	CASRWGPGFYNEQFF
14	-	TRBV14	-	TRBJ2-2	TGTGCCAGCAGCCAACAGGGGTACACCGGGGAGCTGTTTTTT	CASSQQGYTGELFF
15	-	TRBV7-3	-	TRBJ2-1	TGTGCCAGCAGCTTAGGTTATTTGGGGTACAATGAGCAGTTCTTC	CASSLGYLGYNEQFF
13	-	TRBV29-1	TRBD1	TRBJ1-2	TGCAGCTTTACCGGGACAGGGCTCTATGGCTACACCTTC	CSFTGTGLYGYTF
17	-	TRBV4-1	TRBD2	TRBJ2-1	TGCGCCAGCAGCCAAGCAACTAGCGGGGTCAGATCGGCTGAGCAGTTCTTC	CASSQATSGVRSAEQFF
17	-	TRBV9	TRBD2	TRBJ2-3	TGTGCCAGCAGCAGTAGCGGGGCCGACCTTAGCACAGATACGCAGTATTTT	CASSSSGADLSTDTQYF
13	-	TRBV1	-	TRBJ2-7	TGCACCAGCAGCCAAGTCACTACCTACGAGCAGTACTTC	CTSSQVTTYEQYF
16	-	TRBV27	-	TRBJ2-7	TGTGCCAGCAGTCCCCTCGTCCGAAGCGGACCCTACGAGCAGTACTTC	CASSPLVRSGPYEQYF
17	-	TRBV28	-	TRBJ1-3	TGTGCCAGCAGTTTATCCGGCGGACGACCCTCTGGAAACACCATATATTTT	CASSLSGGRPSGNTIYF
13	-	TRBV27	-	TRBJ2-7	TGTGCCAGCAGTTTCCGGGGCTCTGACGAGCAGTACTTC	CASSFRGSDEQYF
14	-	TRBV28	-	TRBJ1-3	TGTGCCGCCGACAGCGTCATTGGGGGAAACACCATATATTTT	CAADSVIGGNTIYF
16	-	TRBV6-1	-	TRBJ1-1	TGTGCCAGCAGTGAAAGTCGGGGCCGACTGATCGATGAAGCTTTCTTT	CASSESRGRLIDEAFF
13	-	TRBV7-8	-	TRBJ2-7	TGTGCCAGCAGCATCCGCCCAACCTACGAGCAGTACTTC	CASSIRPTYEQYF
15	-	TRBV19	-	TRBJ2-3	TGTGCCAGTAGTATGGACAGAGCCTTCACAGATACGCAGTATTTT	CASSMDRAFTDTQYF